The 10 T cell receptor beta chains below come from one sample, sequenced in a study of blood T cells in healthy people across ages. PCR was performed a second time for about 7 to 12 cycles using a sample-barcoded 5' primer and a J-beta primer mix. In TCRdb, the 5' RACE reads were re-called with MiXCR into one record per CDR3 protein. The table lists approximately 780,000 distinct CDR3 sequences, under 30% of them singletons, with over 2.5% in the top ten. These records were also assigned to another study, of T cells of mothers and their children.

Sequenced: blood. All receptors derive from a boy aged 10-17 years in good health.

The chain is built from TRBV20-1 and TRBJ2-7, with TRBD2 identical over 10 bases. This CDR3 has 16 residues. J gave up 2 bases and V 0 bases, and 7 bases lay outside the gene matches. The germline V gene has CDR1 DFQATT and CDR2 SNEGSKA (reference sequence). CDR3 nucleotide sequence: TGCAGTGCTAGAGATTCCCTAGCGGGGGCCCCCTACGAGCAGTACTTC. Residues: CSARDSLAGAPYEQYF.

This rearrangement joins TRBV20-1 to TRBJ2-3; TRBD1 matches at 10 bases. The CDR3 length is 13 residues. Unmatched junction bases numbered 5, after V lost 6 bases and J lost 5 bases. Germline V gene sequence: CDR1 DFQATT, CDR2 SNEGSKA (reference sequence). The CDR3 reads CSADGQGGDTQYF. The CDR3 DNA sequence: TGCAGTGCCGATGGACAGGGGGGAGATACGCAGTATTTT.

This chain uses TRBV3-1 with TRBJ2-6; D is undetermined. CDR1 and CDR2 from the germline V gene are LGHDT and YNNKEL (reference sequence). The CDR3 contains 19 residues. The V end was cut by 3 bases, the J end by 0 bases, with 18 bases between. As DNA, the CDR3 is TGTGCCAGCAGCCACTTAACCCGAACCTCACACTCTGGGGCCAACGTCCTGACTTTC. Protein: CASSHLTRTSHSGANVLTF.

This clonotype has only a few counts. CDR3 sequence (DNA): TGCAGTGCCCGGACAGCGGGAAACTACAATGAGCAGTTCTTC. Its translation is CSARTAGNYNEQFF. This chain links TRBV20-1 with TRBJ2-5; D perhaps matches TRBD2 (7 bases). The DNA end is a closer match to TRBJ2-1, so the J assignment may be wrong. Looked up from germline, CDR1 is DFQATT and CDR2 is SNEGSKA (reference sequence). The CDR3 covers 14 residues.

This clonotype occurred a few times. The chain links TRBV20-1 to TRBJ2-2; 11 bases line up with TRBD2. J was trimmed by 8 bases and V by 4 bases; bases with no gene match: 9. This CDR3 contains 15 residues. In germline, CDR1 is DFQATT, CDR2 SNEGSKA (reference sequence). Here the CDR3 reads CSAMGTSGFSGELFF. CDR3 in DNA: TGCAGTGCTATGGGGACTAGCGGATTCTCGGGGGAGCTGTTTTTT.

This chain uses TRBV7-9 with TRBJ2-1, with 8 bases matching TRBD1. The germline CDR1 and CDR2 sequences are SEHNR and FQNEAQ (reference sequence). Trimming took 3 bases from V and 6 from J; bases not matched to a gene: 10. The CDR3 is 16 amino acids. CDR3 residues: CASSFLRGPRANEQFF. The CDR3, as DNA: TGTGCCAGCAGCTTCCTCAGGGGGCCACGTGCCAATGAGCAGTTCTTC.

This clonotype was seen a few times. The V call is TRBV18, the J call TRBJ2-1; 11 bases match TRBD2. J lost 7 bases, V lost 1 base, and 3 bases had no gene match. Germline V gene sequence: CDR1 KGHSH, CDR2 LQKENI. CDR3 length equals 15 residues. CDR3 nucleotide sequence: TGTGCCAGCTCACCACGTAGCGGGGGGGCAAATGAGCAGTTCTTC. Amino acid sequence: CASSPRSGGANEQFF.

This clonotype was found many times. This sequence joins TRBV6-6 and TRBJ2-5; 7 bases are shared with TRBD2. The CDR3 is made up of 15 amino acids. Germline CDR1 MNHNY, CDR2 SVGAGI (reference sequence). Trimming at V came to 5 bases and at J to 0 bases, leaving 6 bases not matched to a gene. DNA of the CDR3: TGTGCCAGCAGTGGGGGGGTCGTGTACCAAGAGACCCAGTACTTC. Encoded protein: CASSGGVVYQETQYF.

This clonotype was picked up a small number of times. J is TRBJ1-1 and V is TRBV12-3 or TRBV12-4; D is ambiguous. Between the trimmed V and J ends, which lost 4 bases and 5 bases, there was a span of 17 bases. The CDR3 is 15 amino acids. CDR3 sequence reads: CASSSQAGLGTEAFF. As DNA, the CDR3 is TGTGCCAGCAGTTCCCAAGCCGGGCTCGGAACTGAAGCTTTCTTT.

The chain has TRBV5-1 and TRBJ2-2; D not certain. V lost 4 bases to trimming and J lost 2 bases, with 15 bases between them. The CDR3 consists of 16 residues. CDR1 and CDR2 from the germline V gene are SGHRS and YFSETQ. DNA for the CDR3: TGCGCCAGCAGCCCCAGGAGCAGCCCCAACACCGGGGAGCTGTTTTTT. It codes for CASSPRSSPNTGELFF.